This T cell receptor (beta chain) was sequenced in a study of post-analysis software for immune sequencing data. Study context: The courses of disease that were included comprised relapsing-remitting, secondary progressive and progressive-relapsing multiple sclerosis. Study-level results: Roughly 5 TRBV segments (TRBV5-6, TRBV5-1 and TRBV20-1 among them) occurred more frequently in patients than in controls. Diversity measured as normalized Chao1 was significantly lower in multiple sclerosis patients than in controls.

Researchers reported that TCR beta cDNA libraries carried unique molecular identifiers. Input amounts of 1 to 10 million T cells were used. These gave about 500,000 cDNA molecules, so each molecule approximated one T cell. TCRdb re-analysed the PCR reads in MiXCR, keeping a single row per CDR3 protein. The data contain 700,000 to 800,000 distinct CDR3 sequences, 25% to 30% of them seen just once; the ten biggest clones take up roughly 0.54%. With respect to this clonotype: Its antigen is unknown.

V lost 0 bases and J 11 bases, leaving 11 bases between the germline ends. Germline V gene data show CDR1 as MGHRA and CDR2 as YSYEKL. CDR3 length: 14 residues. The specimen sequenced was blood. This chain connects TRBV4-1 to TRBJ1-6, with D perhaps matching TRBD1 (5 bases). The TCR sequence derives from a girl aged 5 to 17 with multiple sclerosis. Here the CDR3 reads CASSQEFKGTPLHF. The CDR3 DNA reads as TGCGCCAGCAGCCAAGAATTTAAGGGGACACCCCTCCACTTT.